The next 23 T cell receptor beta chains were all read from a single sample in a study of beta chain features in type 1 diabetes (dated by TCRdb to about 2018). Their specific antigens are unknown. Broad study findings and their caveats: In all four CD4+ subsets, TCRB CDR3 length was moderately but significantly shorter in type 1 diabetes patients.

Libraries were made using the immunoSEQ multiplex PCR assay. The entire isolated RNA was reverse transcribed using the High Capacity cDNA Reverse Transcription Kit, and thus expressed TCRB transcripts were sequenced. Entries here come from immuneACCESS through TCRdb and include only in-frame sequences with V and J called. Some clones fail to appear in such tables; in the studies checked, an unresolved V gene covers under half of the shortfall, and the cause of the remainder is unknown. Here the sample has 350,000 to 400,000 clones; roughly 12% occur a single time. The top ten constitute about 0.01% of the sample. Source material: naive CD4+ T cells from blood. What the cell subset or site label conveys for this sample: true naive CD4+ T cells. Receptor source: a woman younger than 35 with type 1 diabetes.

On this clone itself: This same CDR3 is encoded by further DNA sequences in the sample. This chain joins TRBV14 and TRBJ2-5; D is ambiguous. This CDR3 contains 13 residues. Germline CDR1 and CDR2: SGHDN and FVKESK. V was cut by 4 bases and J by 1 base, with 7 bases left in between. This chain's CDR3 is CASSPRLQETQYF. The DNA of the CDR3 is TGTGCCAGCAGCCCGCGCCTCCAAGAGACCCAGTACTTC. The complete variable domain, with remaining parts taken from reference TRBV14 and TRBJ2-5, reads EAGVTQFPSHSVIEKGQTVTLRCDPISGHDNLYWYRRVMGKEIKFLLHFVKESKQDESGMPNNRFLAERTGGTYSTLKVQPAELEDSGVYFCASSPRLQETQYFGPGTRLLVL.

This chain links TRBV5-6 with TRBJ2-5; TRBD1 matches 7 bases. The CDR3 has 13 residues. The ends lost 5 bases at V and 13 bases at J; junction bases unmatched: 14. The germline gives CDR1 SGHDT, CDR2 YYEEEE. CDR3 in amino acids: CASSRDRATRTYF. In nucleotides, the CDR3 is TGTGCCAGCAGTCGCGACAGGGCGACTCGGACGTACTTC.

The CDR3, as DNA: TGTGCCAGCAGCTTACGGGAGCAGTTCTTC. Residues: CASSLREQFF. The chain is built from TRBV7-2 and TRBJ2-1; unclear D gene. Germline CDR1 is SGHTA and CDR2 is FQGNSA. The CDR3 is 10 residues long. V lost 2 bases and J 10 bases, leaving 3 bases between the germline ends.

The J gene is TRBJ1-5, the V gene TRBV12-5; D is undetermined. This CDR3 comprises 11 residues. V lost 4 bases, J lost 13 bases, and 11 bases lay in between. Germline V lookup: CDR1 LGHNT, CDR2 FRNRAP. The CDR3 coding sequence is TGTGCTAGTGGTTCACCTCCGGGACAGCATTTT. Protein sequence: CASGSPPGQHF.

The CDR3 loop reads CASSESGTGVEQYF. In nucleotides, the CDR3 is TGTGCCAGCAGTGAATCAGGGACAGGGGTCGAGCAGTACTTC. The chain recombines TRBV2 with TRBJ2-7; 10 nucleotides match TRBD1. The germline V gene encodes CDR1 SNHLY and CDR2 FYNNEI. V was pared by 2 bases and J by 6 bases, with 4 bases of the junction left unmatched. The CDR3 has 14 residues.

This clone occurred a few times. The rearrangement uses TRBV5-6 and TRBJ2-1; 7 bases agree with TRBD2. The CDR3 contains 17 residues. The V gene end was trimmed by 2 bases and the J gene end by 1 base; junction bases not matched to a gene: 9. Germline assignment: CDR1 SGHDT and CDR2 YYEEEE. CDR3 region: CASSLGLGPRSYNEQFF. CDR3 sequence (DNA): TGTGCCAGCAGCTTAGGACTAGGACCCAGGTCCTACAATGAGCAGTTCTTC.

This clone came up a few times. V and J are TRBV4-1 and TRBJ2-5, with D unresolved. CDR1 is MGHRA and CDR2 is YSYEKL in the germline V gene. This CDR3 spans 12 amino acids. Trimming took 1 base from V and 5 from J, leaving 5 bases between them. CDR3 coding DNA: TGCGCCAGCAGCCAAGTTCGGGAGACCCAGTACTTC. This translates into CASSQVRETQYF.

The CDR3: CASRHGLAGGLNTGELFF. CDR3 DNA: TGCGCCAGCAGACACGGACTAGCGGGAGGACTGAACACCGGGGAGCTGTTTTTT. The V gene is TRBV4-1, the J gene TRBJ2-2, with 14 bases identical to TRBD2. The ends lost 6 bases at V and 1 base at J; junction bases unmatched: 7. Looked up from germline, CDR1 is MGHRA and CDR2 is YSYEKL. The CDR3 is 18 amino acids.

This rearrangement joins TRBV7-9 to TRBJ1-2; D perhaps matches TRBD1 (5 bases). Germline CDR1 reads SEHNR; CDR2 reads FQNEAQ (reference sequence). Trimming removed 5 bases at V and 8 bases at J, with 12 bases between. The CDR3 contains 12 residues. As DNA, the CDR3 is TGTGCCAGCAGCCAAGACAGACGGGGCTACACCTTC. This encodes CASSQDRRGYTF.

The rearrangement uses TRBV2 and TRBJ1-1; D possibly corresponds to TRBD1 (5 bases). The length of the CDR3 is 15 residues. The V and J ends lost 1 base and 4 bases respectively, with 13 bases between them. Germline CDR1 and CDR2: SNHLY and FYNNEI. CDR3 DNA sequence: TGTGCCAGCAGTGAAGATGCGGGGCGCATCACTGAAGCTTTCTTT. It specifies CASSEDAGRITEAFF.

Only a few counts were recorded for this clone. The genes are TRBV7-2 and TRBJ2-7; D possibly corresponds to TRBD2 (6 bases). V was pared by 4 bases and J by 5 bases, with 12 bases between. Germline CDR1 and CDR2: SGHTA and FQGNSA. This CDR3 has 13 residues. Written as DNA, the CDR3 is TGTGCCAGCAGCTCCCGAACTAGCAACGAGCAGTACTTC. Protein product: CASSSRTSNEQYF.

This clone was seen a handful of times. The rearrangement joins TRBV6-1 to TRBJ2-7; 10 bases are a match to TRBD2. The CDR3 contains 14 residues. V lost 3 bases and J lost 7; bases outside the gene matches: 6. Looked up from germline, CDR1 is MNHNS and CDR2 is SASEGT. This CDR3 reads CASSESSGSWEQYF. The CDR3 DNA reads TGTGCCAGCAGTGAGTCTAGCGGGAGTTGGGAGCAGTACTTC.

This clone has only a few counts. The genes are TRBV11-2 and TRBJ2-7; 7 bases are shared with TRBD1. V gave up 5 bases and J gave up 10 bases; unmatched junction bases: 11. CDR3 length: 13 amino acids. CDR1 is SGHAT and CDR2 is FQNNGV in the germline V gene. The CDR3: CASSALTGEFQYF. The CDR3 bases are TGTGCCAGCAGCGCACTCACAGGGGAGTTTCAGTACTTC.

This clone was found a few times. In nucleotides, the CDR3 is TGTGCCAGTAGTTTCGACAGGGGGGACACCGGGGAGCTGTTTTTT. As protein: CASSFDRGDTGELFF. The V and J genes are TRBV19 and TRBJ2-2; 9 bases match TRBD1. Losses at the gene ends were 5 bases for V and 3 bases for J; bases not matched to a gene: 4. Per the germline V gene, CDR1 is LNHDA and CDR2 is SQIVND (reference sequence). This CDR3 has 15 amino acids.

V usage is TRBV7-9 and J usage is TRBJ2-7, with D tentatively TRBD1 (5 bases). Trimming stripped 3 bases from V and 6 bases from J, with 12 bases between. Looked up from germline, CDR1 is SEHNR and CDR2 is FQNEAQ (reference sequence). This CDR3 region has 13 residues. This CDR3 reads CASSLYTGGEQYF. The CDR3 DNA reads as TGTGCCAGCAGCTTGTATACAGGCGGCGAGCAGTACTTC.

This chain uses TRBV9 with TRBJ2-5; D gene ambiguous. The CDR3 is 15 residues long. The V end was cut by 0 bases, the J end by 2 bases, with 11 bases between. Germline values: CDR1 SGDLS, CDR2 YYNGEE. The CDR3 nucleotides are TGTGCCAGCAGCGTAGGATCTAGTCCGCAAGAGACCCAGTACTTC. As protein: CASSVGSSPQETQYF.

This clone was detected a few times. The gene calls are TRBV2 and TRBJ1-5; D is unresolved. Germline V gene data show CDR1 as SNHLY and CDR2 as FYNNEI. The CDR3 contains 13 residues. V gave up 4 bases and J gave up 7 bases, with 11 bases separating them. The CDR3: CASSAGSGQPQHF. The CDR3 DNA follows: TGTGCCAGCAGTGCGGGGTCGGGGCAGCCCCAGCATTTT.

This chain connects TRBV2 to TRBJ1-2, with D possibly matching TRBD1 (6 bases). Trimming shortened V by 7 bases and J by 5 bases, and 20 bases separated the two germline ends. CDR1 SNHLY and CDR2 FYNNEI come from the germline V gene. The CDR3 sequence is 15 residues long. The DNA of the CDR3 is TGTGCCAGCACTCTTGACAGGCGGGAGCCATATGGCTACACCTTC. This encodes CASTLDRREPYGYTF.

The chain joins TRBV29-1 to TRBJ2-7, with a possible D match to TRBD1 (6 bases). CDR3 length equals 14 residues. The V and J ends lost 4 bases and 5 bases respectively, with 18 bases between them. The germline V gene has CDR1 SQVTM and CDR2 ANQGSEA. CDR3 coding DNA: TGCAGCGTTGGACAGGTTTGGGGTCGCAACGAGCAGTACTTC. It is translated as CSVGQVWGRNEQYF.

The rearrangement uses TRBV5-1 and TRBJ2-7; 8 positions agree with TRBD2. The CDR3 is 14 residues long. V lost 4 bases to trimming and J lost 2 bases; unmatched junction nucleotides: 5. CDR1 is SGHRS, CDR2 YFSETQ, per germline. CDR3 loop: CASSISAGAYEQYF. CDR3 sequence (DNA): TGCGCCAGCAGCATCTCAGCGGGAGCCTACGAGCAGTACTTC. The variable domain in full, with the rest retrieved from reference TRBV5-1 and TRBJ2-7, is KAGVTQTPRYLIKTRGQQVTLSCSPISGHRSVSWYQQTPGQGLQFLFEYFSETQRNKGNFPGRFSGRQFSNSRSEMNVSTLELGDSALYLCASSISAGAYEQYFGPGTRLTVT.

The chain joins TRBV29-1 to TRBJ2-2; unclear D gene. Trimming took 3 bases from V and 1 from J, leaving 6 bases between them. The CDR3 is made up of 13 amino acids. The germline gives CDR1 SQVTM, CDR2 ANQGSEA. In nucleotides, the CDR3 is TGCAGCGTTGACAGGCTGAACACCGGGGAGCTGTTTTTT. This sequence encodes CSVDRLNTGELFF.

About this clone itself: Germline is not matched at one junction end, which may reflect a read error. V is TRBV12-5 and J is TRBJ1-1; 7 bases align to TRBD1. The CDR3 length is 12 residues. Germline-derived CDR1 and CDR2 are LGHNT and FRNRAP. This chain's CDR3 is CASGLGDSLGVF. CDR3 in DNA: TGTGCTAGTGGTTTGGGGGACAGCCTGGGTGTCTTT.

This clone was picked up a small number of times. This sequence joins TRBV5-1 and TRBJ1-1; 10 bases are shared with TRBD1. Trimming removed 3 bases from V and 7 bases from J; junction bases left unmatched: 3. Germline V CDR1 and CDR2: SGHRS, YFSETQ. The CDR3 runs 13 residues. The CDR3 here is CASSSGTGVEAFF. In DNA, the CDR3 is TGCGCCAGCAGCTCTGGGACAGGGGTTGAAGCTTTCTTT.